The present T cell receptor (beta chain) was sequenced within a study of cytomegalovirus exposure and HLA in healthy donors. General observations from the study: The listing of 150 or so TCR beta chains classed them as cytomegalovirus-associated.

Researchers ran the PCR with 60 Vbeta and 13 Jbeta primers. Assay: immunoSEQ multiplex PCR; the TCRdb copy retains only in-frame clones and omits some. This sample has about 160,000 clones, with approximately 77% found just once. Germline values: CDR1 SNHLY, CDR2 FYNNEI. Trimming removed 7 bases from V and 5 bases from J; junction bases left unmatched: 2. This CDR3 comprises 13 residues. On this clone: Its antigen remains unknown.

V and J are TRBV2 and TRBJ2-1, with 10 nucleotides matching TRBD1. Sequenced sample: PBMCs. The TCR originated in a man aged 25-45 years in good health and CMV-seropositive. The CDR3 protein is CASKGQGHNEQFF. DNA of the CDR3: TGTGCCAGCAAGGGACAGGGGCACAATGAGCAGTTCTTC.